This TCR beta chain came from a study of type 1 regulatory T cells. Turning to the study itself: T-allo10 is an in vitro-generated, Tr1-enriched CD4 T cell product specific for alloantigen. Findings and limits, study-wide: Type 1 regulatory T cells had a more restricted TCR repertoire than non-type 1 regulatory T cells.

Germline-derived CDR1 and CDR2 are MNHEY and SVGAGI. This CDR3 is built from 15 residues. Trimming stripped 2 bases from V and 5 bases from J, with 15 bases between. TCRdb fed the reads into MiXCR, producing one record per CDR3 protein. The data hold tens of thousands of distinct CDR3 sequences, with around 20% observed a single time. Of note for this clonotype: The antigen remains undetermined.

This TCR derives from a human donor in good health. The chain links TRBV6-5 to TRBJ1-1; D is possibly TRBD1 (5 bases). The source material was cultured type 1 regulatory T (Tr1) cells, either the whole culture or a sorted fraction (not recorded which). CDR3 amino acids: CASSYGAGSGTEAFF. The CDR3 nucleotides are TGTGCCAGCAGTTACGGGGCAGGGTCTGGTACTGAAGCTTTCTTT.